The rows below give T cell receptor beta chains drawn from one sample of a study of B cell selection in AIRE deficiency. The repertoire was sequenced with immunoSEQ multiplex PCR; TCRdb's copy has only in-frame clones and lacks some. The profile shows about 24,000 clones, about 95% of them singletons. The sequenced material came from CD4+CD127+ conventional T cells sorted from PBMCs. These receptors were obtained from a human donor in good health. The CDR3 runs from the conserved cysteine through the conserved F or W. A D gene is named only where the DNA matches it firmly. Some rows have no size entry. The others give once, few or many, or a class for an expanded clone.

abundance	v_gene	d_gene	j_gene	CDR3nt	CDR3aa
.	TRBV7-2	.	TRBJ2-5	TGTGCCAGCAGCTTAAAGGGCGAGACCCAGTACTTC	CASSLKGETQYF
.	TRBV18	TRBD1	TRBJ1-1	TGTGCCAGCTCACCACGGGACAGGGGGCTTGACACTGAAGCTTTCTTT	CASSPRDRGLDTEAFF
few	TRBV9	TRBD1	TRBJ2-1	TGTGCCAGCAGCGTCACCGGGACAGGGGGCCCCAATGAGCAGTTCTTC	CASSVTGTGGPNEQFF
once	TRBV7-9	.	TRBJ2-1	TGTGCCAGCAGCTCCCAGGGGGGGGATTTAATCCTCTACAATGAGCAGTTCTTC	CASSSQGGDLILYNEQFF
.	TRBV6-5	TRBD1	TRBJ2-5	TGTGCCAGCAGTAACAGGGGGCGGCGGGAGACCCAGTACTTC	CASSNRGRRETQYF
.	TRBV10-3	.	TRBJ1-1	TGTGCCATCAGTGAGTCCGTCGACACTGAAGCTTTCTTT	CAISESVDTEAFF
.	TRBV7-9	.	TRBJ2-7	TGTGCCAGCAGCTCGGACAGCCTTGCCTACGAGCAGTACTTC	CASSSDSLAYEQYF
.	TRBV9	TRBD1	TRBJ1-5	TGTGCCAGCAGCGTAACAGGGGACCGCAATCAGCCCCAGCATTTT	CASSVTGDRNQPQHF
once	TRBV6-5	TRBD2	TRBJ2-2	TGTGCCAGCAGCCGAAGCGGGAGGGCCGCCGGGGAGCTGTTTTTT	CASSRSGRAAGELFF
.	TRBV29-1	TRBD1	TRBJ1-4	TGCAGCGTTATAACAGGGGTAAAGGAAAAACTGTTTTTT	CSVITGVKEKLFF
.	TRBV5-1	.	TRBJ1-3	TGCGCCAGCAGCTTGAGTGGGCTTACCGGGGGTAGAAACACCATATATTTT	CASSLSGLTGGRNTIYF
.	TRBV2	.	TRBJ2-2	TGTGCCAGCAGGGCGGACCAGAACACCGGGGAGCTGTTTTTT	CASRADQNTGELFF
once	TRBV6-5	.	TRBJ1-6	TGTGCCAGCAGACGGGACTATAATTCACCCCTCCACTTT	CASRRDYNSPLHF
.	TRBV9	.	TRBJ1-3	TGTGCCAGCAGCGCAGAAGGTGGGGGCTCTGGAAACACCATATATTTT	CASSAEGGGSGNTIYF
.	TRBV7-9	.	TRBJ2-1	TGTGCCAGCAGCCACCCTTCGGGGAAGGGCTCCTACAATGAGCAGTTCTTC	CASSHPSGKGSYNEQFF
.	TRBV7-3	.	TRBJ2-5	TGTGCCAGCAGCTCCGCCCCGAAAGAGACCCAGTACTTC	CASSSAPKETQYF
once	TRBV19	TRBD2	TRBJ2-2	TGTGCCAGTAGGGTTGCTGCGGGAGACACCGGGGAGCTGTTTTTT	CASRVAAGDTGELFF
.	TRBV14	TRBD2	TRBJ2-1	TGTGCCAGCAGCCAAGATGGACTAGCGGGAGGACAGTTCTTC	CASSQDGLAGGQFF
once	TRBV18	.	TRBJ1-4	TGTGCCAGCTCAACAGGATGGGAAAAACTGTTTTTT	CASSTGWEKLFF
.	TRBV15	TRBD2	TRBJ2-1	TGTGCCACCAGCAGAGTTGGGACTAGCGGGAGCAGCTCCTACAATGAGCAGTTCTTC	CATSRVGTSGSSSYNEQFF
.	TRBV5-1	.	TRBJ2-3	TGCGCCAGCAGATCGACTGGGGGCCCCGGGGCAGATACGCAGTATTTT	CASRSTGGPGADTQYF
.	TRBV29-1	.	TRBJ1-1	TGCAGCGCCACAAGGGGGATCGAAGCTTTCTTT	CSATRGIEAFF
.	TRBV6-6	.	TRBJ2-2	TGTGCCAGCAGGCTCACCGCCGGGGAGCTGTTTTTT	CASRLTAGELFF
.	TRBV11-2	.	TRBJ1-1	TGTGCCAGCAGCTTAGATGGGGCCTACACTGAAGCTTTCTTT	CASSLDGAYTEAFF
.	TRBV6-6	.	TRBJ1-5	TGTGCCAGCAGTTACTCCCTAGGTGGTGGCAATCAGCCCCAGCATTTT	CASSYSLGGGNQPQHF
.	TRBV7-9	TRBD1	TRBJ2-1	TGTGCCAGCAGCTCCTATACTACAGGGGGGAGGAATGAGCAGTTCTTC	CASSSYTTGGRNEQFF
.	TRBV27	TRBD2	TRBJ2-5	TGTGCCAGCCCGCCCTCTGAGCCGCTAGCGGCCCAAGAGACCCAGTACTTC	CASPPSEPLAAQETQYF
.	TRBV7-3	TRBD1	TRBJ2-3	TGTGCCAGCAGCGCAAGGGGACAGACTTTGACAGATACGCAGTATTTT	CASSARGQTLTDTQYF
.	TRBV4-1	TRBD1	TRBJ1-4	TGCGCCAGCAGTCCCGGGACAGCAGATAATGAAAAACTGTTTTTT	CASSPGTADNEKLFF
.	TRBV9	TRBD2	TRBJ2-1	TGTGCCAGCAGCGCCCGGACTAGCGGGAGGGCCGATGAGCAGTTCTTC	CASSARTSGRADEQFF
.	TRBV18	TRBD1	TRBJ1-6	TGTGCCAGCTCACCGGGACAGGCCTATAATTCACCCCTCCACTTT	CASSPGQAYNSPLHF
once	TRBV4-3	TRBD2	TRBJ2-7	TGCGCCAGCAGCCAAGGACTGGCGGGAGGCTACGAGCAGTACTTC	CASSQGLAGGYEQYF
.	TRBV6-5	TRBD2	TRBJ2-1	TGTGCCAGCAGACGACTAGCCTTAAATGAGCAGTTCTTC	CASRRLALNEQFF
.	TRBV9	TRBD2	TRBJ2-1	TGTGCCAGCAGCAAGCGGGAGGGATCATACAATGAGCAGTTCTTC	CASSKREGSYNEQFF
few	TRBV28	.	TRBJ1-1	TGTGCCAGCAGTTTAGGCCTTGGGCTGGAAGCTTTCTTT	CASSLGLGLEAFF
.	TRBV5-6	.	TRBJ2-5	TGTGCCAGCAGCTCAGGAGGGGAGACCCAAGAGACCCAGTACTTC	CASSSGGETQETQYF
.	TRBV9	.	TRBJ1-6	TGTGCCAGCAGCGCGATCCCAGGGGCCGGCTCACCCCTCCACTTT	CASSAIPGAGSPLHF
.	TRBV18	.	TRBJ2-5	TGTGCCAGCTCACCAGGATCTCAGTACTTC	CASSPGSQYF
.	TRBV6-7	.	TRBJ1-1	TGTGCCAGCTCGCGTTCTTTCACTGAAGCTTTCTTT	CASSRSFTEAFF
.	TRBV6-5	.	TRBJ2-3	TGTGCCAGCTCGTGGGCTAAATCTAGCACAGATACGCAGTATTTT	CASSWAKSSTDTQYF
.	TRBV7-9	.	TRBJ1-1	TGTGCCAGCAGCTTAGTGGAGGCCCCGGGGACTGAAGCTTTCTTT	CASSLVEAPGTEAFF
.	TRBV4-2	TRBD2	TRBJ2-4	TGTGCCAGCAGCCAAGTGTTAGCGGGAGGGGTTTACATTCAGTACTTC	CASSQVLAGGVYIQYF
.	TRBV23-1	.	TRBJ2-7	TGCGCCAGCCTCATAGGGCGCTACGAGCAGTACTTC	CASLIGRYEQYF
.	TRBV11-2	.	TRBJ2-7	TGTGCCAGCAGCTTATCCCACGTTGGGAGGGAGCAGTACTTC	CASSLSHVGREQYF
.	TRBV30	.	TRBJ1-4	TGTGCCTGGAGTGGGTCGGGCGGGGAAAAACTGTTTTTT	CAWSGSGGEKLFF
once	TRBV6-4	.	TRBJ1-2	TGTGCCAGCAGTGCCGGGTTAGACTATGGCTACACCTTC	CASSAGLDYGYTF
.	TRBV2	TRBD2	TRBJ2-5	TGTGCCAGCACCAAAGAGGGACTAGCGGGAGAGACCCAGTACTTC	CASTKEGLAGETQYF
.	TRBV7-9	.	TRBJ1-2	TGTGCCAGCAGCCCGCCCGAACGGGGAGGCTACACCTTC	CASSPPERGGYTF
.	TRBV9	.	TRBJ2-3	TGTGCCAGCAGCGCCCGAGGGGATACCACAGATACGCAGTATTTT	CASSARGDTTDTQYF
few	TRBV4-2	.	TRBJ2-2	TGTGCCAGCAGCCAAGATGGAGATCGCCGCACCGGGGAGCTGTTTTTT	CASSQDGDRRTGELFF
.	TRBV19	TRBD1	TRBJ2-1	TGTGCCAGTAGTACCGGGACAGTTAACAATGAGCAGTTCTTC	CASSTGTVNNEQFF
.	TRBV6-1	.	TRBJ1-4	TGTGCCAGCAGTGGGCCCCCTTGGGGAAAACTGTTTTTT	CASSGPPWGKLFF
.	TRBV2	TRBD1	TRBJ2-7	TGTGCCAGCAGGGGACAGGCCCATCTTACCGAGCAGTACTTC	CASRGQAHLTEQYF